This T cell receptor (beta chain) was sequenced for a study of early T cells in non-severe SARS-CoV-2 infection. Germline V lookup: CDR1 MGHRA, CDR2 YSYEKL. The J segment lost 0 bases and the V segment lost 2 bases, leaving 1 base of the junction unmatched. The CDR3 is 16 amino acids. TCRdb itself ran the 5' RACE reads through MiXCR, one entry per CDR3 protein. The table has 35,000 to 55,000 distinct CDR3 sequences, about 6% seen once; the top ten hold about 20%. The table lists this clonotype with many counts. The TCR originated in an adult who was a healthcare worker with PCR-confirmed SARS-CoV-2 infection or an uninfected control (not recorded which). V gene TRBV4-1 combines with J gene TRBJ2-2, with 9 bases fitting TRBD1. The source was whole blood, collected at baseline. In DNA, the CDR3 is TGCGCCAGCAGCCAAAACAGGGGGCCGAACACCGGGGAGCTGTTTTTT. Its protein product is CASSQNRGPNTGELFF.